This T cell receptor (beta chain) emerged from a study of blood T cell repertoires in COVID-19. Study-wide background: The United States, Italy and Spain provided the acute and convalescent COVID-19 samples.

The V segment lost 3 bases and the J segment 2 bases; nucleotides outside the gene matches: 12. This CDR3 contains 18 residues. Germline V gene sequence: CDR1 SNHLY, CDR2 FYNNEI. Under the authors' procedure: Estimation of nucleated cell counts was performed using reference gene primer amplification. The table came from immunoSEQ multiplex PCR; TCRdb's copy has only in-frame clones and leaves some out. D and trimming come from the DNA, and the V and J calls and clone size come from that table. The data hold approximately 260,000 clones, with over 80% observed a single time. The origin of this receptor is a woman younger than 30 who had recovered from COVID-19. The sequencing sample was made of PBMCs or T cells enriched from blood (not recorded which). V gene TRBV2 combines with J gene TRBJ2-2, with 7 bases fitting TRBD1. In nucleotides, the CDR3 is TGTGCCAGCAGTGATGCCCGGGACAGCAGTCCTAACACCGGGGAGCTGTTTTTT. This translates into CASSDARDSSPNTGELFF.